What follows are 7 T cell receptor beta chains derived from one specimen sequenced in a study of T cells in Graves' hyperthyroidism and ophthalmopathy. Researchers took RNA transcripts and amplified the TCR beta CDR3 regions from them. The HTBI primer set was used in a first-round RT-PCR of the TCR CDR3. From the multiplex PCR reads, TCRdb called clonotypes with MiXCR, one entry per CDR3 protein. The profile shows roughly 300,000 distinct CDR3 sequences, around a sixth of them singletons. Sample: blood. The receptors here all came from a woman aged 45-59 years with Graves' hyperthyroidism.

A few counts support this clonotype. With a much larger clone just one base away, this may be a read error. V is TRBV7-8 and J is TRBJ1-1; D perhaps matches TRBD1 (5 bases). The germline V and J ends were trimmed by 6 bases and 4 bases, with 12 bases remaining between them. Germline values: CDR1 SGHVS, CDR2 FQNEAQ. CDR3 length: 13 residues. The CDR3 loop reads CASSHRQPTEAFF. In DNA form, the CDR3 reads TGTGCCAGCAGTCACAGACAGCCCACTGAAGCTTTCTTT.

This chain uses TRBV30 with TRBJ2-5, with 7 nucleotides matching TRBD1. The CDR3 is 13 residues long. Germline assignment: CDR1 GTSNPN and CDR2 SVGIG (reference sequence). The J segment lost 2 bases and the V segment lost 3 bases, leaving 3 bases of the junction unmatched. The CDR3 protein is CAWSWGQQETQYF. For the CDR3, the DNA is TGTGCCTGGAGCTGGGGACAGCAAGAGACCCAGTACTTC. Drawing the rest from reference TRBV30 and TRBJ2-5, the complete variable domain is SQTIHQWPATLVQPVGSPLSLECTVEGTSNPNLYWYRQAAGRGLQLLFYSVGIGQISSEVPQNLSASRPQDRQFILSSKKLLLSDSGFYLCAWSWGQQETQYFGPGTRLLVL.

This sequence joins TRBV12-5 and TRBJ2-1; a possible D gene is TRBD2 (5 bases). Looked up from germline, CDR1 is LGHNT and CDR2 is FRNRAP. The CDR3 consists of 13 residues. V lost 3 bases and J 10 bases, leaving 13 bases between the germline ends. The CDR3 nucleotides are TGTGCTAGTGGTTTCCCCGGGGTCAGGGAGCAGTTCTTC. This gives the protein CASGFPGVREQFF.

This rearrangement joins TRBV6-1 to TRBJ1-2, with D unresolved. The germline V gene has CDR1 MNHNS and CDR2 SASEGT. This CDR3 comprises 13 residues. V lost 0 bases and J lost 5, with 7 bases in between. The CDR3 loop reads CASSEASQYGYTF. CDR3 nucleotide sequence: TGTGCCAGCAGTGAAGCTTCACAGTATGGCTACACCTTC.

The chain employs TRBV9 and TRBJ2-5, with 9 nucleotides matching TRBD1. This CDR3 spans 15 amino acids. Trimming cost V 3 bases and J 5 bases; bases outside gene matches: 8. Germline V gene lookup returns CDR1 SGDLS and CDR2 YYNGEE. CDR3 protein: CASSAGTGSSETQYF. As DNA, the CDR3 is TGTGCCAGCAGCGCAGGGACAGGGTCTTCTGAGACCCAGTACTTC.

This clonotype was observed many times. The chain combines TRBV12-3 or TRBV12-4 with TRBJ2-3; 7 bases fit TRBD2. With 4 bases clipped from V and 6 bases from J, the junction kept 4 bases outside the gene matches. The CDR3 runs 13 residues. CDR3 in DNA: TGTGCCAGCAGTTCCGGACTAGTGGATACGCAGTATTTT. Its translation is CASSSGLVDTQYF.

The CDR3 loop reads CATSRDLPLGDRADNEQFF. The CDR3 DNA follows: TGTGCCACCAGCAGAGATCTACCCCTCGGGGACAGGGCCGATAATGAGCAGTTCTTC. This sequence joins TRBV15 and TRBJ2-1; 9 nucleotides line up with TRBD1. The germline V gene encodes CDR1 LNHNV and CDR2 YYDKDF (reference sequence). The CDR3 has 19 residues. The J segment lost 7 bases and the V segment lost 0 bases, leaving 16 bases of the junction unmatched. The complete variable domain, with remaining parts taken from reference TRBV15 and TRBJ2-1, reads DAMVIQNPRYQVTQFGKPVTLSCSQTLNHNVMYWYQQKSSQAPKLLFHYYDKDFNNEADTPDNFQSRRPNTSFCFLDIRSPGLGDTAMYLCATSRDLPLGDRADNEQFFGPGTRLTVL.